The 5 T cell receptor beta chains presented below share a single source sample, sequenced in a study of PD-1 blockade in classical Hodgkin lymphoma. Produced via immunoSEQ multiplex PCR; TCRdb's table is partial and in-frame only. This table has 40,000 or so clones, 76% appearing once. Every patient was affected by relapse after autologous stem cell transplantation, while exposure to brentuximab vedotin was not uniform. Specimen: peripheral blood mononuclear cells (PBMCs), collected at baseline. The origin of the receptors is a human donor with classical Hodgkin lymphoma.

As for this clone: A single base separates this from a much larger clone, so it may be a read error. This specimen includes other DNA sequences encoding the same CDR3. The V and J genes are TRBV19 and TRBJ1-1; D is unclear. The CDR3 spans 13 residues. Trimming stripped 9 bases from V and 0 bases from J, with 11 bases between. Germline V gives CDR1 LNHDA, CDR2 SQIVND (reference sequence). The DNA for the CDR3 is TGTGCCAGCAGTTGGAGGGTGAACACTGAAGCTTTCTTT. The encoded protein is CASSWRVNTEAFF. The whole variable domain, remainder taken from reference TRBV19 and TRBJ1-1, is DGGITQSPKYLFRKEGQNVTLSCEQNLNHDAMYWYRQDPGQGLRLIYYSQIVNDFQKGDIAEGYSVSREKKESFPLTVTSAQKNPTAFYLCASSWRVNTEAFFGQGTRLTVV.

The chain recombines TRBV7-9 with TRBJ1-1; maybe TRBD1 (6 bases). The germline V gene has CDR1 SEHNR and CDR2 FQNEAQ (reference sequence). V lost 4 bases and J lost 0, with 15 bases in between. The CDR3 is made up of 16 amino acids. The DNA of the CDR3 is TGTGCCAGCAGCTCCCCCGAAACAGGGATGAACACTGAAGCTTTCTTT. Translated: CASSSPETGMNTEAFF.

This clone came up a few times. This chain connects TRBV29-1 to TRBJ1-4; D is possibly TRBD1 (5 bases). CDR1 is SQVTM, CDR2 ANQGSEA, per germline. This CDR3 region has 16 residues. Trimming removed 7 bases from V and 8 bases from J, with 26 bases in between. This chain's CDR3 is CSAVLGWIGTGEKLFF. The CDR3 DNA reads as TGCAGCGCGGTGTTAGGATGGATTGGGACTGGGGAAAAACTGTTTTTT.

This clone has a handful of counts. V usage is TRBV29-1 and J usage is TRBJ2-3, with 11 bases matching TRBD2. Germline loops: CDR1 SQVTM, CDR2 ANQGSEA. V trimming: 7 bases; J trimming: 3 bases; junction bases outside the gene matches: 9. This CDR3 is built from 15 residues. The CDR3 sequence: CSAGRASGRTDTQYF. The DNA for the CDR3 is TGCAGCGCTGGGCGGGCTAGCGGGAGGACAGATACGCAGTATTTT.

This chain connects TRBV28 to TRBJ1-2; D unresolved. The CDR3 contains 15 residues. Trimming removed 1 base at V and 3 bases at J, with 12 bases between. CDR1 is MDHEN and CDR2 is SYDVKM in the germline V gene. The CDR3 region is CASSLSAGLYYGYTF. The CDR3 coding sequence is TGTGCCAGCAGTTTATCAGCCGGACTATACTATGGCTACACCTTC.